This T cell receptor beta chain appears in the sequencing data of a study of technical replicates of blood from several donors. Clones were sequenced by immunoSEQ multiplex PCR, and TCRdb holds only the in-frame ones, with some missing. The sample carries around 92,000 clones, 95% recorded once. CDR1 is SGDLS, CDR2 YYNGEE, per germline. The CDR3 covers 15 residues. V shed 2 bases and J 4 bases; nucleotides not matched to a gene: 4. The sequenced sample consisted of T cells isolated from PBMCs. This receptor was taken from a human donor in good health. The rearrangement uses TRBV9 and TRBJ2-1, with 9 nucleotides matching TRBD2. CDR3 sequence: CASSVGGGGYNEQFF. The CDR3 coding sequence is TGTGCCAGCAGCGTGGGCGGGGGGGGATACAATGAGCAGTTCTTC. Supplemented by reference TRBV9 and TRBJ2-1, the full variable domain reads DSGVTQTPKHLITATGQRVTLRCSPRSGDLSVYWYQQSLDQGLQFLIQYYNGEERAKGNILERFSAQQFPDLHSELNLSSLELGDSALYFCASSVGGGGYNEQFFGPGTRLTVL.